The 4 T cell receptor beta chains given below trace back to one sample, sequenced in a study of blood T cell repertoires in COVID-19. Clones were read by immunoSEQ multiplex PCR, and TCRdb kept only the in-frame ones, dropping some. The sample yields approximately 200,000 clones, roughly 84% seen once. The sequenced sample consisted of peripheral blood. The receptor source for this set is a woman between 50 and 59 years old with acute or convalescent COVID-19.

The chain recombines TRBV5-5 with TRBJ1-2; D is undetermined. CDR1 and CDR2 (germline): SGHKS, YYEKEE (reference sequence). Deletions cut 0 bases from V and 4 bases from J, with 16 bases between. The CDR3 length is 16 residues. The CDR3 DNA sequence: TGTGCCAGCAGCTTGGCCCAGTCTTTTACCCGCTATGGCTACACCTTC. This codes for CASSLAQSFTRYGYTF.

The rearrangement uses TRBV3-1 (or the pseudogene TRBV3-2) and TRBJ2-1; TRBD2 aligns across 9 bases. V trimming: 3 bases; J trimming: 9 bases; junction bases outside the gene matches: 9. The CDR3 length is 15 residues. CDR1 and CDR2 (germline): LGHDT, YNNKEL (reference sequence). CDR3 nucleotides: TGTGCCAGCAGCCAGCTAGCGGGGAAGGGCTCTGAGCAGTTCTTC. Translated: CASSQLAGKGSEQFF.

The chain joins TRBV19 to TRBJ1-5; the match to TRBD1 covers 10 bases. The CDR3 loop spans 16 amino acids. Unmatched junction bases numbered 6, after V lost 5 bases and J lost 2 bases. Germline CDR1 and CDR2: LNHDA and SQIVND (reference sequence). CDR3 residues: CASSLYGQGGNQPQHF. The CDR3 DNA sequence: TGTGCCAGTAGTCTTTACGGACAGGGGGGCAATCAGCCCCAGCATTTT. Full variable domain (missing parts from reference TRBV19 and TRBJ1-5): DGGITQSPKYLFRKEGQNVTLSCEQNLNHDAMYWYRQDPGQGLRLIYYSQIVNDFQKGDIAEGYSVSREKKESFPLTVTSAQKNPTAFYLCASSLYGQGGNQPQHFGDGTRLSIL.

CDR3 DNA: TGCGCCAGCGGACTCAGGGGAACTAATGAAAAACTGTTTTTT. It specifies CASGLRGTNEKLFF. The J gene is TRBJ1-4, the V gene TRBV5-1, with a possible D match to TRBD1 (6 bases). Germline CDR1 and CDR2: SGHRS and YFSETQ. The CDR3 runs to 14 residues. Trimming took 7 bases from V and 1 from J, leaving 11 bases between them. The entire variable domain, with the rest obtained from reference TRBV5-1 and TRBJ1-4, is as follows: KAGVTQTPRYLIKTRGQQVTLSCSPISGHRSVSWYQQTPGQGLQFLFEYFSETQRNKGNFPGRFSGRQFSNSRSEMNVSTLELGDSALYLCASGLRGTNEKLFFGSGTQLSVL.